This T cell receptor beta chain originates from a study of cytomegalovirus exposure and HLA in healthy donors. Trimming cost V 0 bases and J 7 bases, with 18 bases left between them. In germline, CDR1 is MNHGY, CDR2 SAAAGT. The length of the CDR3 is 17 residues. The PCR contained 60 Vbeta and 13 Jbeta primers. Assay used: immunoSEQ multiplex PCR; TCRdb lists only in-frame clones, some missing. This table holds around 100,000 clones, roughly three quarters found once. The receptor's source is a male donor in good health and CMV-seropositive. The V gene is TRBV6-8, the J gene TRBJ2-2; D uncertain. Sequenced: PBMCs. CDR3 region: CASSYSSRPYPGGELFF. CDR3 DNA sequence: TGTGCCAGCAGTTACTCGTCTAGACCCTACCCCGGCGGGGAGCTGTTTTTT.